The T cell receptor (beta chain) described here comes from a study of T cells in narcolepsy. Germline CDR1 reads MNHNS; CDR2 reads SASEGT. This CDR3 comprises 13 residues. TCRdb keeps only in-frame clones here, not all; method: immunoSEQ multiplex PCR. In the table there are 15,000 to 20,000 clones, about two thirds of which are singletons. This TCR derives from a human donor with narcolepsy. Material: CD45RA- memory CD8+ T cells from PBMCs. V usage is TRBV6-1 and J usage is TRBJ2-5, with unresolved D. The J call may be incorrect, as the DNA end agrees better with TRBJ2-7. CDR3 DNA: TGTGCCAGCGTCCGGGCCCGGTCCTACGAGCAGTACTTC. Its translation: CASVRARSYEQYF.